This note documents a single TCR beta chain sequence. Antigen specificity is unknown. In the PCR, 60 Vbeta and 13 Jbeta primers were used. The table came from immunoSEQ multiplex PCR; TCRdb's copy has only in-frame clones and leaves some out. Counted here are tens of thousands of clones, around three quarters occurring once; the ten biggest clones make up around 7.6%. This sample is drawn from a study of cytomegalovirus exposure and HLA in healthy donors. Findings of the study overall: Per published accounts, TCR beta sequences correctly predicted the HLA-A and HLA-B alleles of most subjects.

The CDR3 is made up of 14 amino acids. CDR1 SQVTM and CDR2 ANQGSEA come from the germline V gene. V lost 4 bases to trimming and J lost 5 bases; unmatched junction nucleotides: 8. This sequence originates from a man aged 60-69 years in good health and CMV-seropositive. The chain links TRBV29-1 to TRBJ1-2, with 9 bases matching TRBD1. The specimen sequenced was PBMCs. The CDR3 nucleotides read TGCAGCGTTGCTGACAGGGGGTCGTCATATGGCTACACCTTC. Its translation: CSVADRGSSYGYTF.